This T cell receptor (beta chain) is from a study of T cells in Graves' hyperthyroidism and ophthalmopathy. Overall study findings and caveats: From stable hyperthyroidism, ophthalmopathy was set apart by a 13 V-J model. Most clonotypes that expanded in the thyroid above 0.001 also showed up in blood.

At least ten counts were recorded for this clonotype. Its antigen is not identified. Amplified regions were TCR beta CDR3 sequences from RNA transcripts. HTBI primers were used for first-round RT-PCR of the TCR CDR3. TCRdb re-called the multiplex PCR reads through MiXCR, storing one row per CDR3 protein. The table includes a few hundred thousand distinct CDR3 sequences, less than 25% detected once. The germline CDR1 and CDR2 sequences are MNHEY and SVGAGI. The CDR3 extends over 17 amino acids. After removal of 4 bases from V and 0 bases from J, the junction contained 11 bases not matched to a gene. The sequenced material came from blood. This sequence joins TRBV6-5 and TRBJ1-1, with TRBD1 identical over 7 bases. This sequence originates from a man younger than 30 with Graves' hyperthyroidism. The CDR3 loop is CASSLFRTGTMNTEAFF. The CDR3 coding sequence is TGTGCCAGCAGTTTATTTCGGACAGGTACCATGAACACTGAAGCTTTCTTT.